These T cell receptor beta chains were read from a single sample in a study of blood T cell repertoires in COVID-19. Generated by immunoSEQ multiplex PCR, the TCRdb table keeps only in-frame clones and is missing some. The sample has 650,000 to 800,000 clones; 75% to 90% are singletons. The sequenced material came from peripheral blood. The origin of the receptors is a woman between 18 and 29 years old with acute or convalescent COVID-19. Both conserved end residues are part of each CDR3. A D gene is named only where the DNA matches it firmly. Clone size, where shown, is once, few, many, or a class for clones that have expanded.

v_call	d_call	j_call	clone_size	cdr3_nt	cdr3_aa
TRBV10-3	TRBD1	TRBJ1-4	NA	TGTGCCATCAGAACCGGGACAGGGGAGAAGACTAATGAAAAACTGTTTTTT	CAIRTGTGEKTNEKLFF
TRBV7-9	TRBD1	TRBJ1-5	NA	TGTGCCAGCAGCTTAGGACAGGGGGCAGCTCAGCCCCAGCATTTT	CASSLGQGAAQPQHF
TRBV3-1/TRBV3-2	NA	TRBJ2-7	NA	TGTGCCAGCAGCCAAGATCGGGAGACGGACTTTTTTGGGGAGCAGTACTTC	CASSQDRETDFFGEQYF
TRBV30	TRBD1	TRBJ1-6	NA	TGTGCCTGGAGTCGCGTCCCGGGACAGGGCCCCTACCCTAATTCACCCCTCCACTTT	CAWSRVPGQGPYPNSPLHF
TRBV4-1	NA	TRBJ1-2	NA	TGCGCCAGCAGCCAATTCCCCCAAGGGACAACCTCTAGTGCTAACTATGGCTACACCTTC	CASSQFPQGTTSSANYGYTF
TRBV6-6	NA	TRBJ1-4	NA	TGTGCCAGCAGTTACAGGGGTGGTTGGGAAAAACTGTTTTTT	CASSYRGGWEKLFF
TRBV28	TRBD1	TRBJ2-7	NA	TGTGCCAGCAGTTCAGCGACAGGGTTTATGTACGAGCAGTACTTC	CASSSATGFMYEQYF
TRBV29-1	NA	TRBJ1-2	NA	TGCAGCGCCAGACAGTCTGGCTACACCTTC	CSARQSGYTF
TRBV9	TRBD1	TRBJ1-3	NA	TGTGCCAGCGCGTGGTCAGGGGGTAAAAACACCATATATTTT	CASAWSGGKNTIYF
TRBV13	NA	TRBJ2-2	NA	TGTGCCAGCAGCTTAGACCCCGGGGAGAGGGACACCGGGGAGCTGTTTTTT	CASSLDPGERDTGELFF
TRBV19	NA	TRBJ2-7	once	TGTGCCAGTAGTTCCGGGGGGCCCTACGAGCAGTACTTC	CASSSGGPYEQYF
TRBV4-1	NA	TRBJ1-2	NA	TGCGCCAGCGGGGGGGATAACTATGGCTACACCTTC	CASGGDNYGYTF
TRBV3-1/TRBV3-2	NA	TRBJ2-1	NA	TGTGCCAGCAGCCCGGGGCAGGGGCCGGCGAATGAGCAGTTCTTC	CASSPGQGPANEQFF
TRBV6-6	NA	TRBJ2-5	NA	TGTGCCAGCTCAAAAGGGGGGGCCCAAGAGACCCAGTACTTC	CASSKGGAQETQYF
TRBV3-1/TRBV3-2	NA	TRBJ1-4	NA	TGTGCCAGCAGCCCCGACTTCTCGCGGAATGAAAAACTGTTTTTT	CASSPDFSRNEKLFF
TRBV4-2	TRBD2	TRBJ2-7	once	TGTGCCAGCAGCAAAGCGGGGGGAGTCGACGAGCAGTACTTC	CASSKAGGVDEQYF
TRBV29-1	NA	TRBJ1-2	NA	TGCAGCGTTGATGGGACCGGGGGTAACTATGGCTACACCTTC	CSVDGTGGNYGYTF
TRBV5-1	NA	TRBJ1-6	NA	TGCGCCAGCAGCTTGGGTTACAGGGAATTGGATTCACCCCTCCACTTT	CASSLGYRELDSPLHF
TRBV27	TRBD1	TRBJ2-1	NA	TGTGCCAGCACTGACAGGGGAGCCAATGAGCAGTTCTTC	CASTDRGANEQFF
TRBV7-2	TRBD1	TRBJ1-2	NA	TGTGCCAGCAGCCTACCGGGACAGAGTGGCTACACCTTC	CASSLPGQSGYTF
TRBV2	NA	TRBJ1-3	NA	TGTGCCAGCAGCGTTCAGCAGGGTAATGGAAACACCATATATTTT	CASSVQQGNGNTIYF
TRBV6-2/TRBV6-3	NA	TRBJ2-1	once	TGTGCCAGCAGTCGCATCTCAGACAGTTACAATGAGCAGTTCTTC	CASSRISDSYNEQFF
TRBV12-3/TRBV12-4	NA	TRBJ2-4	NA	TGTGCCAGCAGTTTTGGGGGCTCACTTATTCAGTACTTC	CASSFGGSLIQYF
TRBV27	TRBD1	TRBJ2-1	NA	TGTGCCAGCAGTTACGGACAGGGTCGGAATGAGCAGTTCTTC	CASSYGQGRNEQFF
TRBV5-1	TRBD2	TRBJ2-5	NA	TGCGCCAGCAGCTACCCGCCGGGGGGGCAAGAGACCCAGTACTTC	CASSYPPGGQETQYF
TRBV6-6	NA	TRBJ2-7	NA	TGTGCCAGCAGCCACAGGCAGCCCGGTTTTTACGAGCAGTACTTC	CASSHRQPGFYEQYF
TRBV29-1	TRBD1	TRBJ1-1	NA	TGCAGCGGCCAGGGGGCGGGCACTGAAGCTTTCTTT	CSGQGAGTEAFF
TRBV4-3	NA	TRBJ2-2	NA	TGCGCCAGCAGCCAGATGGGTAGCGGAAACACCGGGGAGCTGTTTTTT	CASSQMGSGNTGELFF
TRBV19	NA	TRBJ1-5	NA	TGTGCCAGTAGTATAAACGGTGAGAGGCCCCAGCATTTT	CASSINGERPQHF
TRBV2	TRBD1	TRBJ1-1	NA	TGTGCCAGCAGTCTCCGGGACAGGAACACTGAAGCTTTCTTT	CASSLRDRNTEAFF
TRBV5-6	NA	TRBJ1-2	NA	TGTGCCAGCAGCACAGGGAACTATGGCTACACCTTC	CASSTGNYGYTF
TRBV7-2	TRBD1	TRBJ2-7	NA	TGTGCCAGCAGTCCCACCCCAATATTTAGTCGGACAGGGCCCTACGAGCAGTACTTC	CASSPTPIFSRTGPYEQYF
TRBV25-1	NA	TRBJ2-3	NA	TGTGCCAGCAGTTATAGTACGGGTCCAGATACGCAGTATTTT	CASSYSTGPDTQYF
TRBV14	TRBD1	TRBJ1-2	NA	TGTGCCAGCAGCCCACAGGGGATCCATGGCTACACCTTC	CASSPQGIHGYTF
TRBV19	NA	TRBJ1-4	NA	TGTGCCAGTAGTGCCACTTATGAAAAACTGTTTTTT	CASSATYEKLFF
TRBV7-2	TRBD1	TRBJ2-7	NA	TGTGCCAGCAGCTTAAGGGTGATAAGACAGGGGGCGCGGGAGCAGTACTTC	CASSLRVIRQGAREQYF
TRBV27	NA	TRBJ2-7	NA	TGTGCCAGCCTCCCCTCAGGACAGTTCTCCTACGAGCAGTACTTC	CASLPSGQFSYEQYF
TRBV6-6	NA	TRBJ1-1	NA	TGTGCCAGCAGTCCCCTAGGGGAGGGGAACACTGAAGCTTTCTTT	CASSPLGEGNTEAFF
TRBV2	TRBD1	TRBJ2-7	NA	TGTGCCAGCAGCAGACAGGGGGCGCCTATCTACGAGCAGTACTTC	CASSRQGAPIYEQYF
TRBV15	NA	TRBJ1-4	NA	TGTGCCACCAGCAGGGCCTTTAATGAAAAACTGTTTTTT	CATSRAFNEKLFF
TRBV28	NA	TRBJ2-6	NA	TGTGCCAGTAATCTCAGGATCTCTGGGGCCAACGTCCTGACTTTC	CASNLRISGANVLTF
TRBV7-9	TRBD1	TRBJ2-5	NA	TGTGCCAGCAGCTTAGGATTGGGACAGGAGTGGGAGACCCAGTACTTC	CASSLGLGQEWETQYF
TRBV6-6	TRBD1	TRBJ1-1	NA	TGTGCCAGCACCGAACAGGGGGAACTTGGGAACACTGAAGCTTTCTTT	CASTEQGELGNTEAFF
TRBV3-1/TRBV3-2	TRBD1	TRBJ2-7	NA	TGTGCCAGCAGCCCGGGACAGTTCTTGCGCGAGCAGTACTTC	CASSPGQFLREQYF
TRBV18	TRBD1	TRBJ1-2	few	TGTGCCAGCTCGCCCAACGGACAGGTTGGCTACACCTTC	CASSPNGQVGYTF
TRBV27	TRBD2	TRBJ2-1	NA	TGTGCCAGCAGTTCCCTTAGCGGGGGGGAGAACAATGAGCAGTTCTTC	CASSSLSGGENNEQFF
TRBV7-9	TRBD1	TRBJ2-2	NA	TGTGCCAGCAGACCAGGGACAGACCCCACCGGGGAGCTGTTTTTT	CASRPGTDPTGELFF
TRBV18	NA	TRBJ1-1	NA	TGTGCCAGCTCACCGGCTACTGGACAAATTGGAGCTTTCTTT	CASSPATGQIGAFF
TRBV5-1	NA	TRBJ2-7	many	TGCGCCAGCAGCTTGGGAGGACAGGGAGGGATTTACGAGCAGTACTTC	CASSLGGQGGIYEQYF
TRBV30	NA	TRBJ1-2	NA	TGTGCCTGGCATCCACCGGGACAAGGGTATCGAGGCTACACCTTC	CAWHPPGQGYRGYTF
TRBV30	NA	TRBJ1-4	NA	TGTGCCTTACAGCCCGGTTATGAAAAACTGTTTTTT	CALQPGYEKLFF
TRBV10-3	TRBD1	TRBJ2-1	NA	TGTGCCATCAGGACAGGGAGTCAGGGTGAGCAGTTCTTC	CAIRTGSQGEQFF
TRBV30	NA	TRBJ1-1	NA	TGTGCCTGGAGAGGGGCGGTGAACACTGAAGCTTTCTTT	CAWRGAVNTEAFF
TRBV4-3	NA	TRBJ1-1	NA	TGCGCCAGCAGCCCCTCCGGGGTAGACACTGAAGCTTTCTTT	CASSPSGVDTEAFF
TRBV9	NA	TRBJ1-6	NA	TGTGCCAGCAGCGTAGAGGGGGTTGGGAATTCACCCCTCCACTTT	CASSVEGVGNSPLHF
TRBV11-2	TRBD1	TRBJ1-3	NA	TGTGCCAGCAGCACCGGGACAGGTGTCTCTGGAAACACCATATATTTT	CASSTGTGVSGNTIYF
TRBV4-1	TRBD1	TRBJ1-1	NA	TGCGCCAGCAGCGCGCAACTAACCGGGACAGGGGGGGGGAACACTGAAGCTTTCTTT	CASSAQLTGTGGGNTEAFF
TRBV7-2	NA	TRBJ2-7	NA	TGTGCCAGCAGCTTAGAGGGGGCCTACGAGCAGTACTTC	CASSLEGAYEQYF
TRBV19	NA	TRBJ1-1	NA	TGTGCCAGTAGCCAGGGCAGGGTACCTGTAACTGAAGCTTTCTTT	CASSQGRVPVTEAFF